Presented here are 18 T cell receptor beta chains from one specimen sequenced in a study of cytomegalovirus exposure and HLA in healthy donors. 13 Jbeta primers and 60 Vbeta primers were used for the PCR. Only in-frame clones appear in the TCRdb table, and some are missing; sequencing was by immunoSEQ multiplex PCR. The table has some 250,000 clones, roughly 87% seen once; the top ten hold 4.5% to 6%. Sequencing used PBMCs. These receptors came from a middle-aged woman in good health and CMV-seropositive.

This clone was counted between two and nine times. The chain recombines TRBV28 with TRBJ1-1; no reliable D call. Germline V CDR1 and CDR2: MDHEN, SYDVKM. The ends were cut back, 5 bases at V and 4 bases at J, with 8 bases in the middle. The length of the CDR3 is 12 residues. CDR3 DNA sequence: TGTGCCAGCAGTCCCGACATCACTGAAGCTTTCTTT. Translated: CASSPDITEAFF.

The count of this clone is one. The chain has TRBV7-2 and TRBJ2-1, with D perhaps TRBD2 (6 bases). Per the germline V gene, CDR1 is SGHTA and CDR2 is FQGNSA. V was cut by 7 bases and J by 3 bases, with 13 bases left in between. This CDR3 is built from 14 residues. CDR3 sequence: CASTTGLGYNEQFF. In DNA, the CDR3 is TGTGCCAGCACCACGGGACTGGGCTACAATGAGCAGTTCTTC.

This chain connects TRBV6-5 to TRBJ2-1; D possibly corresponds to TRBD2 (5 bases). In germline, CDR1 is MNHEY, CDR2 SVGAGI. Trimming removed 7 bases at V and 0 bases at J, with 10 bases between. CDR3 length: 14 residues. In DNA form, the CDR3 reads TGTGCCAGCAAGGAGCGGAGCTCCTACAATGAGCAGTTCTTC. This gives the protein CASKERSSYNEQFF.

The chain has TRBV7-2 and TRBJ1-2; TRBD1 might be the D (6 bases). CDR1 SGHTA and CDR2 FQGNSA come from the germline V gene. Deletions cut 5 bases from V and 5 bases from J, with 9 bases between. There are 12 residues in the CDR3. CDR3: CASSRQDYGYTF. CDR3 sequence (DNA): TGTGCCAGCAGCAGACAGGATTATGGCTACACCTTC. Full variable domain (rest looked up from reference TRBV7-2 and TRBJ1-2): GAGVSQSPSNKVTEKGKDVELRCDPISGHTALYWYRQSLGQGLEFLIYFQGNSAPDKSGLPSDRFSAERTGGSVSTLTIQRTQQEDSAVYLCASSRQDYGYTFGSGTRLTVV.

The chain carries TRBV2 and TRBJ2-6, with D possibly matching TRBD1 (5 bases). The CDR3 is 16 amino acids. V lost 5 bases, J lost 2 bases, and 13 bases lay in between. The germline gives CDR1 SNHLY, CDR2 FYNNEI. The CDR3 bases are TGTGCCAGCAGTCGGACATACTCTCCTGGGGCCAACGTCCTGACTTTC. Encoded protein: CASSRTYSPGANVLTF.

The chain recombines TRBV19 with TRBJ1-2; 10 bases align to TRBD1. Trimming cost V 5 bases and J 8 bases; bases outside gene matches: 11. CDR1 and CDR2 from the germline V gene are LNHDA and SQIVND (reference sequence). The CDR3 contains 15 residues. The chain's CDR3 is CASSGGQGVFGGYTF. CDR3 nucleotide sequence: TGTGCCAGTAGTGGAGGACAGGGGGTTTTCGGGGGCTACACCTTC.

Here the CDR3 DNA reads TGTGCCAGCAGCCAACAGGACAGCTACAATGAGCAGTTCTTC. Translating it yields CASSQQDSYNEQFF. The genes are TRBV4-2 and TRBJ2-1; a weak D match, TRBD1 (6 bases). The CDR3 covers 14 residues. Trimming took 2 bases from V and 3 from J, leaving 8 bases between them. Germline V gene data show CDR1 as LGHNA and CDR2 as YNFKEQ.

The chain couples TRBV7-2 to TRBJ2-1; TRBD2 might be the D (6 bases). The CDR3 is 16 residues long. Germline V lookup: CDR1 SGHTA, CDR2 FQGNSA. Trimming left V 5 bases short and J 9 bases short, with 23 bases between. The CDR3 spells CASSQGSSRLGGEQFF. The CDR3 bases are TGTGCCAGCAGCCAGGGATCCTCACGTTTGGGAGGTGAGCAGTTCTTC. Full variable domain (outside the CDR3, taken from reference TRBV7-2 and TRBJ2-1): GAGVSQSPSNKVTEKGKDVELRCDPISGHTALYWYRQSLGQGLEFLIYFQGNSAPDKSGLPSDRFSAERTGGSVSTLTIQRTQQEDSAVYLCASSQGSSRLGGEQFFGPGTRLTVL.

Concerning this clone itself: Distinct nucleotide sequences in the sample also encode this CDR3. The chain has TRBV6-1 and TRBJ1-5, with TRBD1 as a possible D gene (5 bases). This CDR3 spans 13 amino acids. With 4 bases removed from V and 2 bases from J, the gap between germline ends came to 6 bases. Germline V CDR1 and CDR2: MNHNS, SASEGT. CDR3 amino acids: CASSAGGNQPQHF. As DNA, the CDR3 is TGTGCCAGCAGTGCGGGGGGCAATCAGCCCCAGCATTTT.

The gene calls are TRBV6-5 and TRBJ1-5, with unresolved D. CDR1 is MNHEY and CDR2 is SVGAGI in the germline V gene. Trimming shortened V by 6 bases and J by 2 bases, and 11 bases separated the two germline ends. This CDR3 is 14 amino acids long. The DNA of the CDR3 is TGTGCCAGCAGACCCCGGACTCGCAATCAGCCCCAGCATTTT. Encoded protein: CASRPRTRNQPQHF.

This chain links TRBV5-1 with TRBJ2-1; 8 positions agree with TRBD2. Trimming at V came to 4 bases and at J to 1 base, leaving 7 bases not matched to a gene. CDR1 is SGHRS and CDR2 is YFSETQ in the germline V gene. The CDR3 sequence is 16 residues long. CDR3 amino acids: CASSATAGGSYNEQFF. For the CDR3, the DNA is TGCGCCAGCAGCGCGACCGCGGGGGGTTCCTACAATGAGCAGTTCTTC.

The chain uses TRBV4-3 and TRBJ2-2; D unresolved. The CDR3 spans 15 residues. Germline values: CDR1 LGHNA, CDR2 YSLEER. V was cut by 1 base and J by 8 bases, with 14 bases left in between. Written as DNA, the CDR3 is TGCGCCAGCAGCCAAGCATCAGGAACGTCAGGGGAGCTGTTTTTT. Amino acids: CASSQASGTSGELFF.

This chain uses TRBV7-3 with TRBJ2-2; D unclear. Germline lookup yields CDR1 SGHTA and CDR2 FQGTGA. The CDR3 totals 13 residues. Deletions cut 8 bases from V and 2 bases from J, with 9 bases between. The CDR3 coding sequence is TGTGCCAGCGGTAAAGCTAACACCGGGGAGCTGTTTTTT. Protein sequence: CASGKANTGELFF.

The chain uses TRBV5-1 and TRBJ2-1; 12 bases map to TRBD2. The CDR3 consists of 16 residues. Germline-derived CDR1 and CDR2 are SGHRS and YFSETQ. Trimming cost V 1 base and J 7 bases; bases outside gene matches: 6. CDR3 DNA sequence: TGCGCCAGCAGCTTGCTAGCGGGGGGGCCGCAGAATGAGCAGTTCTTC. The encoded protein is CASSLLAGGPQNEQFF.

The gene calls are TRBV2 and TRBJ2-1; 7 nucleotides agree with TRBD2. The J segment lost 2 bases and the V segment lost 3 bases, leaving 1 base of the junction unmatched. This CDR3 has 14 residues. Per germline, CDR1 SNHLY and CDR2 FYNNEI. The CDR3 here is CASSERGTYNEQFF. CDR3 nucleotides: TGTGCCAGCAGTGAGCGGGGGACCTACAATGAGCAGTTCTTC.

The chain is built from TRBV18 and TRBJ1-2; D unclear. CDR3 length: 13 residues. Germline V gives CDR1 KGHSH, CDR2 LQKENI. V was pared by 1 base and J by 8 bases, with 11 bases between. The CDR3 nucleotides read TGTGCCAGCTCACCACAACCTTTGGAGGGCTACACCTTC. This translates into CASSPQPLEGYTF. Drawing the rest from reference TRBV18 and TRBJ1-2, the complete variable domain is NAGVMQNPRHLVRRRGQEARLRCSPMKGHSHVYWYRQLPEEGLKFMVYLQKENIIDESGMPKERFSAEFPKEGPSILRIQQVVRGDSAAYFCASSPQPLEGYTFGSGTRLTVV.

V gene TRBV11-2 combines with J gene TRBJ2-7, with TRBD2 as a possible D gene (6 bases). V was shortened by 5 bases and J by 0 bases, with 8 bases between the two germline ends. Germline CDR1 is SGHAT and CDR2 is FQNNGV. This CDR3 contains 13 residues. CDR3 DNA: TGTGCCAGCAGCCCCGGGAGCTCCTACGAGCAGTACTTC. The encoded protein is CASSPGSSYEQYF.

The CDR3 is CASSPGTGKSTEAFF. The CDR3, as DNA: TGTGCCAGCAGCCCAGGGACAGGGAAATCCACTGAAGCTTTCTTT. The rearrangement uses TRBV9 and TRBJ1-1, with 9 bases identical to TRBD1. J lost 4 bases, V lost 4 bases, and 8 bases had no gene match. The V gene's germline CDR1 is SGDLS and CDR2 YYNGEE. The CDR3 is made up of 15 amino acids.